A selection of T cell receptor beta chains follows, all from one sample in a study of human T cells and chemical hapten exposure. A single record per CDR3 protein comes from TCRdb applying MiXCR to the RACE reads. The profile shows tens of thousands of distinct CDR3 sequences, about 10% of them singletons. The sample was whole blood, taken in connection with sensitization to the hapten diphenylcyclopropenone (DPC). The receptors originated from a man between 35 and 55 years old with alopecia areata. Some clones in this sample may be carry-over from other donors' samples. Both conserved end residues are part of each CDR3.

TRBV6-2/TRBV6-3,CASSYGGGHPSNQPQHF
TRBV7-9,CASSFRSLEAAGFADTQYF
TRBV12-3/TRBV12-4,CASSLGQANQPQHF
TRBV9,CASSGSSGVPAYEQYF
TRBV5-1,CASSSGGGNQPQHF
TRBV3-1,CASSHHDRTTNEKLFF
TRBV20-1,CSARTSGRYNEQFF
TRBV11-1,CAAGQGTGETQYF
TRBV20-1,CSASNVAQSTDTQYF
TRBV6-5,CASSYLTSGYEQYF
TRBV7-9,CASSSGTIWGKETQYF
TRBV6-2/TRBV6-3,CASSPGRLSNQPQHF
TRBV4-1,CASSQIWDRNTEAFF
TRBV9,CASSVGVGGRGEAFF